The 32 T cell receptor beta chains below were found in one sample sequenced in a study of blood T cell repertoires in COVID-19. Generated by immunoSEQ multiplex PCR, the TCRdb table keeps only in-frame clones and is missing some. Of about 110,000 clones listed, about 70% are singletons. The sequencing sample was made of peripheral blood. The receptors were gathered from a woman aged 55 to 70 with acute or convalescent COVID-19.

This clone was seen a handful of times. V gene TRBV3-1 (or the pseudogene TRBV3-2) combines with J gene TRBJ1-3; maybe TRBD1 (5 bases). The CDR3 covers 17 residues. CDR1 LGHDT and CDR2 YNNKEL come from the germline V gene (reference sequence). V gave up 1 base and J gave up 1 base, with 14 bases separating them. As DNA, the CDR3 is TGTGCCAGCAGCCAAGCCCAGGGAATGAAGTCTGGAAACACCATATATTTT. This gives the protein CASSQAQGMKSGNTIYF.

The CDR3: CASSSPGRRKGGEQYF. The DNA of the CDR3 is TGTGCCAGCAGTTCTCCGGGACGTCGTAAGGGAGGCGAGCAGTACTTC. This chain joins TRBV27 and TRBJ2-7, with D perhaps TRBD2 (6 bases). The CDR3 spans 16 residues. Germline V gene sequence: CDR1 MNHEY, CDR2 SMNVEV (reference sequence). The V end lost 4 bases, the J end lost 6 bases, and 22 bases lay between the germline ends.

This CDR3 is CASSKTEGSGAGANVLTF. The DNA of the CDR3 is TGTGCCAGTAGTAAGACGGAAGGGTCAGGGGCTGGGGCCAACGTCCTGACTTTC. J is TRBJ2-6 and V is TRBV19; possible D gene TRBD1, 6 bases. Per germline, CDR1 LNHDA and CDR2 SQIVND (reference sequence). The germline V and J ends were trimmed by 4 bases and 2 bases, with 18 bases remaining between them. This CDR3 comprises 18 residues.

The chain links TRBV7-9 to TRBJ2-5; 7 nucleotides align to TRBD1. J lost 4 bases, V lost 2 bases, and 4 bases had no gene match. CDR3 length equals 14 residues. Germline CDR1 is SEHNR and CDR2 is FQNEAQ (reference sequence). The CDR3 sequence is CASSLTGVGETQYF. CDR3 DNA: TGTGCCAGCAGCTTAACAGGGGTCGGAGAGACCCAGTACTTC. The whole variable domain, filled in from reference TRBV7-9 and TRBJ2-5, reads DTGVSQNPRHKITKRGQNVTFRCDPISEHNRLYWYRQTLGQGPEFLTYFQNEAQLEKSRLLSDRFSAERPKGSFSTLEIQRTEQGDSAMYLCASSLTGVGETQYFGPGTRLLVL.

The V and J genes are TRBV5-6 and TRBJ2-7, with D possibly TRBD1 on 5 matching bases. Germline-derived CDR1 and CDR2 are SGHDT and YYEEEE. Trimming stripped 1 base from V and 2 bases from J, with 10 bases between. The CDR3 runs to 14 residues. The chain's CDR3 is CASSLLQGTYEQYF. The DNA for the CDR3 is TGTGCCAGCAGCTTGTTGCAGGGTACCTACGAGCAGTACTTC.

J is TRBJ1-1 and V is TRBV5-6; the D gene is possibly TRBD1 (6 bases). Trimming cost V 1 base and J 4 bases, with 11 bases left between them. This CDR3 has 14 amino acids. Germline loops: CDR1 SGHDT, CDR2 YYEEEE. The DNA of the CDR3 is TGTGCCAGCAGCTTGCGGGGGGCCCGCACTGAAGCTTTCTTT. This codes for CASSLRGARTEAFF.

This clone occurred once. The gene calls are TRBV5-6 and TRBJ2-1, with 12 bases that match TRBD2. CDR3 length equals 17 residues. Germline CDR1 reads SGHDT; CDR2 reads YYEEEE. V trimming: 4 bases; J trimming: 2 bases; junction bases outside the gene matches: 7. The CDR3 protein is CASSITTSGGTYNEQFF. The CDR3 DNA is TGTGCCAGCAGCATAACCACTAGCGGGGGGACCTACAATGAGCAGTTCTTC.

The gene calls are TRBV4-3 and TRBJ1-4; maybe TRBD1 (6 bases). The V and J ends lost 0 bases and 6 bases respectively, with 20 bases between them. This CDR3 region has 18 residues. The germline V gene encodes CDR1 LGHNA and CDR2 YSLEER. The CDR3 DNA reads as TGCGCCAGCAGCCAAGAACCCCCCCAGGGGAAGTTCTATGAAAAACTGTTTTTT. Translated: CASSQEPPQGKFYEKLFF.

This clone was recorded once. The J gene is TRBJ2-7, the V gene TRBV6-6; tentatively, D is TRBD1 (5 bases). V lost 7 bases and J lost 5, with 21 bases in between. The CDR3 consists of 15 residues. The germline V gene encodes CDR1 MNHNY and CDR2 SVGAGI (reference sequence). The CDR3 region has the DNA TGTGCCAGCACGAGACCAGGGCTTTCGGCCCACGAGCAGTACTTC. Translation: CASTRPGLSAHEQYF.

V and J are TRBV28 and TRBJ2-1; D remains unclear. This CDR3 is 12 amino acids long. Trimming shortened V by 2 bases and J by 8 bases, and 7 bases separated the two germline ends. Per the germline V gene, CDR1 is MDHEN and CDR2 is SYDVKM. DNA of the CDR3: TGTGCCAGCAGTTTACTCGGGTATGAGCAGTTCTTC. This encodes CASSLLGYEQFF.

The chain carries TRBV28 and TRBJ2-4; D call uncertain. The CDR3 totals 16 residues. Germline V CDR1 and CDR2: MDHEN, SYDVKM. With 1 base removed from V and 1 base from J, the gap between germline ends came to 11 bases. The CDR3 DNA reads TGTGCCAGCAGTTTATTGTCAGGTTCTGCCAAAAACATTCAGTACTTC. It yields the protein CASSLLSGSAKNIQYF.

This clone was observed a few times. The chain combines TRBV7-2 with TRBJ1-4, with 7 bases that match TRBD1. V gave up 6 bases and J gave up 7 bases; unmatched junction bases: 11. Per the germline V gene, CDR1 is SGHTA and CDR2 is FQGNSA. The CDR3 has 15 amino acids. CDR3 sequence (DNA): TGTGCCAGCAGGTCCCCAGGGGGAGGAAGTGAAAAACTGTTTTTT. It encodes CASRSPGGGSEKLFF. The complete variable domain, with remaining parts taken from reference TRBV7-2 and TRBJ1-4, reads GAGVSQSPSNKVTEKGKDVELRCDPISGHTALYWYRQSLGQGLEFLIYFQGNSAPDKSGLPSDRFSAERTGGSVSTLTIQRTQQEDSAVYLCASRSPGGGSEKLFFGSGTQLSVL.

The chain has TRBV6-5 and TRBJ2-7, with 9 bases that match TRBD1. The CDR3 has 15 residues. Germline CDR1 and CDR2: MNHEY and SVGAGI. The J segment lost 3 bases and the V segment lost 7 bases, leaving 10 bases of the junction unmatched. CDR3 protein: CASIDSGTGRYEQYF. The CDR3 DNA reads TGTGCCAGCATAGACTCCGGGACAGGGCGCTACGAGCAGTACTTC.

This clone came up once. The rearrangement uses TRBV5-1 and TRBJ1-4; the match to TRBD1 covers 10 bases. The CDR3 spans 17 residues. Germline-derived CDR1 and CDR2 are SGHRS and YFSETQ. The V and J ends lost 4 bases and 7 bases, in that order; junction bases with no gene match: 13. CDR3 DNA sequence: TGCGCCAGCAGCAGGAGGCCCCCGGGACAGGGGAGTGAAAAACTGTTTTTT. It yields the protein CASSRRPPGQGSEKLFF.

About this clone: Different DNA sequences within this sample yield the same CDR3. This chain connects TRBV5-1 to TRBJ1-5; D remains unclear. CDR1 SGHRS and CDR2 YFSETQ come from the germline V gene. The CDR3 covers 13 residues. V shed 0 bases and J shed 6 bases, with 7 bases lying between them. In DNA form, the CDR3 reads TGCGCCAGCAGCTTGGGAGGAGGTCAGCCCCAGCATTTT. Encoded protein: CASSLGGGQPQHF.

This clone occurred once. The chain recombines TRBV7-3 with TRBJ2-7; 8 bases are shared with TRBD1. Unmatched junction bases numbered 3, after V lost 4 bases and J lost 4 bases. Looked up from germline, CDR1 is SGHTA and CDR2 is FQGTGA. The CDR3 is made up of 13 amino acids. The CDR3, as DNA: TGTGCCAGCAGCTCACAGGGGGGATACGAGCAGTACTTC. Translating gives CASSSQGGYEQYF.

The CDR3 is CASSLSLGSYEQYF. The CDR3 DNA follows: TGTGCCAGCTCACTAAGTCTCGGGAGCTACGAGCAGTACTTC. The chain is built from TRBV18 and TRBJ2-7; the D gene is possibly TRBD2 (6 bases). The CDR3 covers 14 residues. Germline CDR1 KGHSH, CDR2 LQKENI. Deletions cut 4 bases from V and 3 bases from J, with 13 bases between.

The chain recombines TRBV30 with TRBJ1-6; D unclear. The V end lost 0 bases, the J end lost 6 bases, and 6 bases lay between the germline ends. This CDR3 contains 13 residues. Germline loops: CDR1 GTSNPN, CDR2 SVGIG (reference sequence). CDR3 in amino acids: CAWSVSVNSPLHF. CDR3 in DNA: TGTGCCTGGAGTGTATCTGTTAATTCACCCCTCCACTTT.

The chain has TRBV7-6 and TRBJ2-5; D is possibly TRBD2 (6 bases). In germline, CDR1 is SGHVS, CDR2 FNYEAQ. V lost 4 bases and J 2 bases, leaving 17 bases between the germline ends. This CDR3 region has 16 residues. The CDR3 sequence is CASSSSATSNQETQYF. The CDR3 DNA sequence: TGTGCCAGCAGCTCTAGCGCCACTAGTAATCAAGAGACCCAGTACTTC. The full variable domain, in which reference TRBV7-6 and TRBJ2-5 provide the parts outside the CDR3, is GAGVSQSPRYKVTKRGQDVALRCDPISGHVSLYWYRQALGQGPEFLTYFNYEAQQDKSGLPNDRFSAERPEGSISTLTIQRTEQRDSAMYRCASSSSATSNQETQYFGPGTRLLVL.

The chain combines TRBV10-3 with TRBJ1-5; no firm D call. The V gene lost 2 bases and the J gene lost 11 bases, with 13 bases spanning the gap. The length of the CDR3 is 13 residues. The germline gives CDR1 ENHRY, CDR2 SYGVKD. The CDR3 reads CAISEQRSTTQHF. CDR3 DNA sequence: TGTGCCATCAGTGAGCAGAGGTCGACGACCCAGCATTTT.

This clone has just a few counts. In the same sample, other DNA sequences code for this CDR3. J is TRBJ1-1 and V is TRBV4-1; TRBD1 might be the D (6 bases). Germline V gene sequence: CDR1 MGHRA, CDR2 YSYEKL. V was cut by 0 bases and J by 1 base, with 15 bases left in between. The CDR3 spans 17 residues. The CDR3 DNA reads TGCGCCAGCAGCCAAGATAGACAGGACAATACGAACACTGAAGCTTTCTTT. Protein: CASSQDRQDNTNTEAFF.

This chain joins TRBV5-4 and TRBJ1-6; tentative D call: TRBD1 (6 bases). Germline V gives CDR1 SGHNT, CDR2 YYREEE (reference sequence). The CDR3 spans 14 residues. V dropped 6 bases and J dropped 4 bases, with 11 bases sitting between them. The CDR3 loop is CASMTQGYNSPLHF. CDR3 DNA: TGTGCCAGCATGACACAGGGATATAATTCACCCCTCCACTTT.

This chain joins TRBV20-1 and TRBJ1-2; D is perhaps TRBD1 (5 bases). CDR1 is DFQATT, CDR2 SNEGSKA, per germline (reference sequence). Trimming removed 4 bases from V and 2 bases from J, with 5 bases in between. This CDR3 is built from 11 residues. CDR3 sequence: CSAKGNYGYTF. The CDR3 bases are TGCAGTGCTAAGGGGAACTATGGCTACACCTTC.

The DNA for the CDR3 is TGTGCCAGCAGCCGGACTACCCCAGATACGCAGTATTTT. This gives the protein CASSRTTPDTQYF. The J gene is TRBJ2-3, the V gene TRBV6-5; perhaps TRBD2 as D (6 bases). V was trimmed by 6 bases and J by 4 bases, leaving 11 bases between them. The CDR3 spans 13 residues. CDR1 and CDR2 (germline): MNHEY, SVGAGI.

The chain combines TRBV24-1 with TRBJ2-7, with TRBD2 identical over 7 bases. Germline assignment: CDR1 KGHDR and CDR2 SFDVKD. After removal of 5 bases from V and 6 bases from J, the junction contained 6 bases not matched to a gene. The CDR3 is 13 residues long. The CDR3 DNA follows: TGTGCCACCAGTGTGGGGACTACCTCCGAGCAGTACTTC. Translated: CATSVGTTSEQYF.

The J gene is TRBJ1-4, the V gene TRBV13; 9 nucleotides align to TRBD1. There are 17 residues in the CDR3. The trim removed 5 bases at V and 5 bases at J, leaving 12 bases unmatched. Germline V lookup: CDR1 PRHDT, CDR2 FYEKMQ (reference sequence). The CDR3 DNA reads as TGTGCCAGCAGCGTCAGATCGTCGACAGGGGGAAATGAAAAACTGTTTTTT. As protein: CASSVRSSTGGNEKLFF.

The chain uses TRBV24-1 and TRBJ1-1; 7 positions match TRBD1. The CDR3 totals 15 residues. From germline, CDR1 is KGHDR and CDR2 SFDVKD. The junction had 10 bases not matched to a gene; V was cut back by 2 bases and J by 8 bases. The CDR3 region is CATSDSRTGALEAFF. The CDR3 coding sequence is TGTGCCACCAGTGATTCAAGGACAGGAGCCTTAGAAGCTTTCTTT.

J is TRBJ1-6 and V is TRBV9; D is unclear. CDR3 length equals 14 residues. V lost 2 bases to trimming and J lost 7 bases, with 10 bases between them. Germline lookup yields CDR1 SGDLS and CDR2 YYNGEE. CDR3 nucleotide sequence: TGTGCCAGCAGCGTCCGACGGGAGAATTCACCCCTCCACTTT. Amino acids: CASSVRRENSPLHF.

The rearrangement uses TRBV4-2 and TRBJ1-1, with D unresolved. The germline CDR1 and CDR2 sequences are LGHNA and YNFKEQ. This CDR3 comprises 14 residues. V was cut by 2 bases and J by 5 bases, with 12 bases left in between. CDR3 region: CASSQSPQATEAFF. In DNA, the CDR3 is TGTGCCAGCAGCCAATCTCCCCAAGCGACTGAAGCTTTCTTT.

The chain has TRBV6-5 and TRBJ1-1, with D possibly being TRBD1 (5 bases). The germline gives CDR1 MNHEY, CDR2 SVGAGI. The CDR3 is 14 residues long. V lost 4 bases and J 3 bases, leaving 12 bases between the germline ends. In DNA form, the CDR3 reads TGTGCCAGCAGTTCCGCCTCAGGGTACACTGAAGCTTTCTTT. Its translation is CASSSASGYTEAFF.

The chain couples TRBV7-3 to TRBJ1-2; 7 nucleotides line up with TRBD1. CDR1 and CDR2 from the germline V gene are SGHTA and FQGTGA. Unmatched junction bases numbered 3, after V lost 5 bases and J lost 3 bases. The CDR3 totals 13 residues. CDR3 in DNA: TGTGCCAGCAGCCAAACAGGGGACTATGGCTACACCTTC. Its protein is CASSQTGDYGYTF.

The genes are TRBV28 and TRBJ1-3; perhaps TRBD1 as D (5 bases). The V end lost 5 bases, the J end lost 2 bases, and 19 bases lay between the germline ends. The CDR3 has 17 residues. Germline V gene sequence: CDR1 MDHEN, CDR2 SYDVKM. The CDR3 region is CASSPMGLPVTGNTIYF. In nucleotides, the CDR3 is TGTGCCAGCAGTCCTATGGGGCTCCCGGTTACTGGAAACACCATATATTTT.